This entry lists 15 T cell receptor beta chains sequenced from one sample in a study of CD8 T cells in Susac syndrome. The RNA input was roughly 0.45 to 1 ug, and it was reverse transcribed with random hexamers. TCRdb ran MiXCR on the immunoSEQ multiplex PCR reads and lists one entry per CDR3 protein. There are around 200,000 distinct CDR3 sequences in the sample; around 95% occur only once, and 0.082% lies in the top ten. The specimen was CD4+ T cells from PBMCs. The receptors come from a human donor with multiple sclerosis.

This clonotype is a singleton in its sample. V usage is TRBV9 and J usage is TRBJ2-3, with TRBD2 matching 12 bases. CDR3 size: 17 residues. CDR1 is SGDLS and CDR2 is YYNGEE in the germline V gene. Germline trimming cut 0 bases from V and 4 bases from J; bases unmatched to any gene: 6. The CDR3 reads CASSVGLAGGLADTQYF. CDR3 in DNA: TGTGCCAGCAGCGTAGGGCTAGCGGGGGGGTTGGCAGATACGCAGTATTTT.

The chain couples TRBV19 to TRBJ1-2; maybe TRBD1 (6 bases). Trimming cost V 6 bases and J 4 bases, with 15 bases left between them. The CDR3 has 14 amino acids. Germline CDR1 is LNHDA and CDR2 is SQIVND (reference sequence). CDR3 bases: TGTGCCAGTAGACCCCCGGGACACATCTATGGCTACACCTTC. It yields the protein CASRPPGHIYGYTF.

This sequence joins TRBV2 and TRBJ1-5; D is uncertain. The CDR3 extends over 15 amino acids. Germline assignment: CDR1 SNHLY and CDR2 FYNNEI. The ends were cut back, 6 bases at V and 0 bases at J, with 12 bases in the middle. CDR3 region: CASSLFFTSNQPQHF. The CDR3 DNA sequence: TGTGCCAGCAGCCTATTTTTCACTAGCAATCAGCCCCAGCATTTT.

This clonotype was recorded only once. This chain connects TRBV29-1 to TRBJ2-2, with D possibly being TRBD1 (6 bases). The V end lost 4 bases, the J end lost 1 base, and 10 bases lay between the germline ends. Per germline, CDR1 SQVTM and CDR2 ANQGSEA. The CDR3 sequence is 14 residues long. The CDR3 region is CSVALDRNTGELFF. The DNA of the CDR3 is TGCAGCGTTGCATTGGACAGGAACACCGGGGAGCTGTTTTTT.

The chain joins TRBV21-1 to TRBJ2-1. TRBV21-1 is tagged as a pseudogene. There are 14 residues in the CDR3. CDR3: CASSKARLGIQSFF. CDR3 in DNA: TGTGCCAGCAGCAAAGCGCGTCTAGGCATTCAGTCGTTCTTC.

The chain recombines TRBV6-6 with TRBJ2-4; TRBD1 matches 7 bases. Trimming took 5 bases from V and 5 from J; bases not matched to a gene: 6. Per germline, CDR1 MNHNY and CDR2 SVGAGI (reference sequence). The CDR3 covers 14 residues. The CDR3 protein is CASSTWDRENIQYF. As DNA, the CDR3 is TGTGCCAGCAGTACTTGGGACAGAGAAAACATTCAGTACTTC.

The chain employs TRBV10-3 and TRBJ2-5; D is unresolved. Trimming cost V 0 bases and J 9 bases, with 14 bases left between them. The CDR3 length is 14 residues. Germline V gene lookup returns CDR1 ENHRY and CDR2 SYGVKD. CDR3 nucleotide sequence: TGTGCCATCAGTGAGTCGGGCGGCCCCCGGGCCCAGTACTTC. This codes for CAISESGGPRAQYF.

This chain links TRBV6-1 with TRBJ1-5; D is undetermined. CDR1 MNHNS and CDR2 SASEGT come from the germline V gene. This CDR3 is built from 15 residues. Between the trimmed V and J ends, which lost 7 bases and 0 bases, there was a span of 13 bases. CDR3 DNA sequence: TGTGCCAGCAAGCAATTGACGGTTAGCAATCAGCCCCAGCATTTT. Amino acid sequence: CASKQLTVSNQPQHF.

The chain links TRBV6-2 or TRBV6-3 to TRBJ2-1; 14 bases map to TRBD2. Trimming removed 6 bases from V and 7 bases from J; junction bases left unmatched: 8. There are 16 residues in the CDR3. Germline V gene sequence: CDR1 MNHEY, CDR2 SVGEGT. As DNA, the CDR3 is TGTGCCAGCAGACAGACTAGCGGGGGGGCCGAAAATGAGCAGTTCTTC. This codes for CASRQTSGGAENEQFF.

This clonotype occurred once. The chain links TRBV20-1 to TRBJ2-5; tentative D call: TRBD1 (7 bases). This CDR3 comprises 15 residues. The germline V and J ends were trimmed by 6 bases and 5 bases, with 22 bases remaining between them. Germline V gene lookup returns CDR1 DFQATT and CDR2 SNEGSKA (reference sequence). DNA for the CDR3: TGCAGTGCCCCACCTACTACAGGGGCGGGGGAGACCCAGTACTTC. This translates into CSAPPTTGAGETQYF.

The sample holds one count of this clonotype. The rearrangement joins TRBV12-3 or TRBV12-4 to TRBJ1-2; D may be TRBD1 (5 bases). V was trimmed by 6 bases and J by 8 bases, leaving 16 bases between them. The length of the CDR3 is 13 residues. The CDR3 here is CASRRMQGYGYTF. The CDR3 DNA follows: TGTGCCAGCAGACGGATGCAGGGATACGGCTACACCTTC.

The gene calls are TRBV20-1 and TRBJ1-6; 11 bases are shared with TRBD1. CDR1 is DFQATT, CDR2 SNEGSKA, per germline (reference sequence). This CDR3 spans 17 amino acids. V lost 3 bases, J lost 10 bases, and 14 bases stayed unmatched. In DNA, the CDR3 is TGCAGTGCTAGGGGGACAGGGGGACCCCTCGTCGGGTCACCCCTCCACTTT. Protein product: CSARGTGGPLVGSPLHF.

The chain has TRBV12-3 or TRBV12-4 and TRBJ2-3, with D uncertain. This CDR3 is built from 14 residues. Deletions cut 5 bases from V and 2 bases from J, with 11 bases between. Here the CDR3 DNA reads TGTGCCAGCAGTGACCGGAGTTACACAGATACGCAGTATTTT. This encodes CASSDRSYTDTQYF.

J is TRBJ1-2 and V is TRBV7-8, with TRBD1 matching over 7 bases. The CDR3 covers 15 residues. Germline CDR1 and CDR2: SGHVS and FQNEAQ. Trimming cost V 5 bases and J 2 bases; bases outside gene matches: 8. CDR3 residues: CASSTRDSVNYGYTF. DNA of the CDR3: TGTGCCAGCAGCACACGGGACAGCGTGAACTATGGCTACACCTTC.

This clonotype was seen only once. The rearrangement joins TRBV3-1 to TRBJ1-1, with 7 bases fitting TRBD1. The length of the CDR3 is 14 residues. Germline V gene sequence: CDR1 LGHDT, CDR2 YNNKEL (reference sequence). Trimming at V came to 4 bases and at J to 5 bases, leaving 7 bases not matched to a gene. CDR3 amino acids: CASSLPSGGTEAFF. DNA of the CDR3: TGTGCCAGCAGCCTTCCCTCAGGGGGGACTGAAGCTTTCTTT.